This passage covers 27 T cell receptor beta chains from one sample sequenced in a study of read filtering for tumor transcriptome and immune sequencing. This library used roughly 400 ng RNA and molecular barcoded adaptors spanning alpha/delta and beta/gamma chains. TCRdb re-called the reads with MiXCR, one entry per CDR3 protein. The sample consists of nearly 60,000 distinct CDR3 sequences, 9% to 15% of them appearing once. The sample consisted of a population of CD138-negative cells sorted from bone marrow. The receptors originated from a donor older than 35 with multiple myeloma.

This clonotype has a handful of counts. A much larger clone lies one base from this, so it may be a read error. The chain combines TRBV6-6 with TRBJ1-1; 9 nucleotides line up with TRBD1. From germline, CDR1 is MNHNY and CDR2 SVGAGI (reference sequence). CDR3 length equals 13 residues. The CDR3 loop is CASKDRGNTVAFF. The DNA of the CDR3 is TGTGCCAGCAAAGACAGGGGGAACACTGTAGCTTTCTTT.

This clonotype was detected many times. This chain connects TRBV7-2 to TRBJ2-1, with D unclear. Trimming removed 0 bases at V and 4 bases at J, with 7 bases between. The CDR3 is made up of 14 amino acids. CDR1 and CDR2 (germline): SGHTA, FQGNSA. The CDR3, as DNA: TGTGCCAGCAGCTTAGCGCCGGGTTACAATGAGCAGTTCTTC. The encoded protein is CASSLAPGYNEQFF.

This clonotype was picked up a small number of times. This chain links TRBV7-8 with TRBJ1-5; 9 bases are a match to TRBD1. Per germline, CDR1 SGHVS and CDR2 FQNEAQ. The V and J ends lost 4 bases and 3 bases, in that order; junction bases with no gene match: 7. The length of the CDR3 is 16 residues. The CDR3 loop is CASSSRQGVNNQPQHF. The CDR3 DNA reads TGTGCCAGCAGCTCTCGACAGGGGGTGAACAATCAGCCCCAGCATTTT.

This clonotype appeared many times. The chain recombines TRBV5-5 with TRBJ1-5; perhaps TRBD1 as D (5 bases). Trimming shortened V by 4 bases and J by 2 bases, and 13 bases separated the two germline ends. The CDR3 length is 15 residues. The V gene's germline CDR1 is SGHKS and CDR2 YYEKEE (reference sequence). The CDR3 DNA sequence: TGTGCCAGCAGCACGGGACCCGGCGGCAATCAGCCCCAGCATTTT. Amino acid sequence: CASSTGPGGNQPQHF.

The chain uses TRBV4-1 and TRBJ2-2, with TRBD2 matching 9 bases. J was trimmed by 5 bases and V by 0 bases; bases with no gene match: 13. Looked up from germline, CDR1 is MGHRA and CDR2 is YSYEKL. This CDR3 has 19 amino acids. The CDR3 DNA is TGCGCCAGCAGCCAAGATCTGGGTAGCGGGGGCCAGGGAACCGGGGAGCTGTTTTTT. Its translation is CASSQDLGSGGQGTGELFF.

This clonotype was observed at least ten times. This chain connects TRBV7-8 to TRBJ2-3, with D perhaps TRBD2 (6 bases). The V end lost 0 bases, the J end lost 6 bases, and 7 bases lay between the germline ends. Germline assignment: CDR1 SGHVS and CDR2 FQNEAQ. The CDR3 totals 13 residues. This CDR3 reads CASSLASGDTQYF. In nucleotides, the CDR3 is TGTGCCAGCAGCTTAGCGAGCGGGGATACGCAGTATTTT.

A note on this clonotype: The germline gene is not matched at one end of the junction; a read error may be the cause. CDR3 nucleotides: TGTGCCAGCCCACCACCGTCACAGAACGTAGAAGCTTTCTTT. As protein: CASPPPSQNVEAFF. The V gene is TRBV18, the J gene TRBJ1-1; D is undetermined. The CDR3 consists of 14 residues. CDR1 is KGHSH and CDR2 is LQKENI in the germline V gene. Based on the CDR3 plus reference TRBV18 and TRBJ1-1, the full variable domain is NAGVMQNPRHLVRRRGQEARLRCSPMKGHSHVYWYRQLPEEGLKFMVYLQKENIIDESGMPKERFSAEFPKEGPSILRIQQVVRGDSAAYFCASPPPSQNVEAFFGQGTRLTVV.

In its sample, this clonotype is medium-sized. The chain links TRBV7-2 to TRBJ2-1; TRBD2 matches 7 bases. Germline V gene lookup returns CDR1 SGHTA and CDR2 FQGNSA. CDR3 length: 15 amino acids. Unmatched junction bases numbered 1, after V lost 1 base and J lost 1 base. In DNA form, the CDR3 reads TGTGCCAGCAGCTTAGGAGCGGGGTCCTACAATGAGCAGTTCTTC. It is translated as CASSLGAGSYNEQFF.

This clonotype was counted many times. The CDR3 reads CSAEGQHPYEQYF. Written as DNA, the CDR3 is TGCAGCGCTGAGGGGCAGCACCCCTACGAGCAGTACTTC. This chain uses TRBV29-1 with TRBJ2-7; the D gene could be TRBD1 or TRBD2 (5 bases each). V was shortened by 7 bases and J by 2 bases, with 15 bases between the two germline ends. This CDR3 spans 13 amino acids. Germline V lookup: CDR1 SQVTM, CDR2 ANQGSEA.

This clonotype occurred many times. The chain combines TRBV6-1 with TRBJ2-7; possibly TRBD2 for D (5 bases). The CDR3 covers 15 residues. The germline V gene has CDR1 MNHNS and CDR2 SASEGT. V was clipped by 6 bases and J by 5 bases, with 20 bases between them. CDR3 region: CASSINLGVTDEQYF. In DNA form, the CDR3 reads TGTGCCAGCAGCATTAACCTCGGGGTTACGGACGAGCAGTACTTC.

This clonotype has more than one count but fewer than ten. The V and J genes are TRBV30 and TRBJ2-5; 14 bases align to TRBD2. The germline V gene encodes CDR1 GTSNPN and CDR2 SVGIG (reference sequence). V gave up 3 bases and J gave up 4 bases; unmatched junction bases: 4. This CDR3 contains 15 residues. CDR3 sequence: CAWRGLAGGRETQYF. CDR3 in DNA: TGTGCCTGGAGAGGACTAGCGGGGGGAAGAGAGACCCAGTACTTC.

This clonotype was detected many times. The chain employs TRBV5-1 and TRBJ1-1; D call uncertain. CDR1 and CDR2 (germline): SGHRS, YFSETQ. The CDR3 extends over 15 amino acids. With 0 bases removed from V and 0 bases from J, the gap between germline ends came to 9 bases. DNA of the CDR3: TGCGCCAGCAGCTTGGCCGCCCGGGTGAACACTGAAGCTTTCTTT. It encodes CASSLAARVNTEAFF. Full variable domain (outside the CDR3, taken from reference TRBV5-1 and TRBJ1-1): KAGVTQTPRYLIKTRGQQVTLSCSPISGHRSVSWYQQTPGQGLQFLFEYFSETQRNKGNFPGRFSGRQFSNSRSEMNVSTLELGDSALYLCASSLAARVNTEAFFGQGTRLTVV.

This clonotype was counted many times. A much larger clone sits a single nucleotide away, making a read error possible. V is TRBV5-1 and J is TRBJ2-1; no clear D gene. The CDR3 has 14 residues. Germline CDR1 SGHRS, CDR2 YFSETQ. The V gene lost 2 bases and the J gene lost 10 bases, with 16 bases spanning the gap. CDR3 amino acids: CASSFLLGRMEQFF. The CDR3 DNA reads TGCGCCAGCAGCTTCTTACTGGGAAGGATGGAGCAGTTCTTC.

The sample holds many counts of this clonotype. The chain employs TRBV6-2 or TRBV6-3 and TRBJ1-5; 7 nucleotides agree with TRBD1. The germline gives CDR1 MNHEY, CDR2 SVGEGT. J gave up 4 bases and V 2 bases, and 5 bases lay outside the gene matches. The CDR3 is 15 amino acids. The CDR3 loop is CASSYRGLSNQPQHF. The CDR3 nucleotides are TGTGCCAGCAGTTACAGGGGGCTATCTAATCAGCCCCAGCATTTT.

This clonotype appeared many times. The chain employs TRBV6-5 and TRBJ1-6; D gene uncertain. This CDR3 region has 19 residues. CDR1 and CDR2 (germline): MNHEY, SVGAGI. V dropped 6 bases and J dropped 0 bases, with 21 bases sitting between them. Here the CDR3 reads CASSRAIYGRSSYNSPLHF. For the CDR3, the DNA is TGTGCCAGCAGCCGCGCAATCTACGGACGGAGCTCCTATAATTCACCCCTCCACTTT.

This clonotype was seen ten or more times. This CDR3 is missing its conserved last phenylalanine or tryptophan, likely due to a read error. The chain joins TRBV30 to TRBJ2-7; D is possibly TRBD2 (5 bases). There are 12 residues in the CDR3. In germline, CDR1 is GTSNPN, CDR2 SVGIG (reference sequence). V gave up 2 bases and J gave up 2 bases, with 7 bases separating them. The CDR3 DNA is TGTGCCTGGAGTCGGGGAGCCTACGAGCAGTACCTC. Its protein product is CAWSRGAYEQYL.

Many counts were recorded for this clonotype. The V and J genes are TRBV5-1 and TRBJ2-7; D remains ambiguous. The CDR3 has 11 amino acids. The V end was cut by 3 bases, the J end by 7 bases, with 8 bases between. Germline lookup yields CDR1 SGHRS and CDR2 YFSETQ. In DNA form, the CDR3 reads TGCGCCAGCAGCTACCTATCGGAGCAGTACTTC. Translation gives CASSYLSEQYF.

There are many counts of this clonotype. The chain recombines TRBV6-1 with TRBJ1-1, with 8 positions matching TRBD1. Germline lookup yields CDR1 MNHNS and CDR2 SASEGT. V lost 3 bases and J lost 0; bases outside the gene matches: 3. The CDR3 covers 15 residues. The CDR3 reads CASSDQGAMNTEAFF. In DNA, the CDR3 is TGTGCCAGCAGTGATCAGGGGGCCATGAACACTGAAGCTTTCTTT.

The rearrangement joins TRBV6-6 to TRBJ2-2, with a weak D call TRBD1 (5 bases). V lost 6 bases and J 4 bases, leaving 15 bases between the germline ends. This CDR3 contains 15 residues. Per germline, CDR1 MNHNY and CDR2 SVGAGI (reference sequence). The CDR3 spells CASSNNQGSTGELFF. The DNA for the CDR3 is TGTGCCAGCAGCAATAACCAGGGTAGCACCGGGGAGCTGTTTTTT.

This clonotype has at least ten counts. J is TRBJ1-1 and V is TRBV6-2 or TRBV6-3; D uncertain. The CDR3 spans 15 residues. In germline, CDR1 is MNHEY, CDR2 SVGEGT. Between the trimmed V and J ends, which lost 5 bases and 4 bases, there was a span of 17 bases. The CDR3: CASSNGPPFPTEAFF. CDR3 DNA: TGTGCCAGCAGTAACGGACCGCCTTTCCCCACTGAAGCTTTCTTT.

This clonotype occurred a few times. V is TRBV30 and J is TRBJ2-5; 12 bases are a match to TRBD2. The germline gives CDR1 GTSNPN, CDR2 SVGIG (reference sequence). Trimming removed 2 bases from V and 5 bases from J; junction bases left unmatched: 9. The length of the CDR3 is 16 residues. The CDR3 reads CAWSPGLAGYRETQYF. The CDR3 DNA reads TGTGCCTGGAGTCCCGGACTAGCGGGGTACCGGGAGACCCAGTACTTC. Complete variable domain (other parts from reference TRBV30 and TRBJ2-5): SQTIHQWPATLVQPVGSPLSLECTVEGTSNPNLYWYRQAAGRGLQLLFYSVGIGQISSEVPQNLSASRPQDRQFILSSKKLLLSDSGFYLCAWSPGLAGYRETQYFGPGTRLLVL.

This clonotype was observed at least ten times. This sequence joins TRBV19 and TRBJ1-5; perhaps TRBD1 as D (6 bases). The V and J ends lost 7 bases and 0 bases respectively, with 13 bases between them. CDR1 is LNHDA, CDR2 SQIVND, per germline (reference sequence). CDR3 length: 15 residues. The CDR3 DNA reads TGTGCCAGTACCAGGGACAATTATAGCAATCAGCCCCAGCATTTT. Translated, it gives CASTRDNYSNQPQHF.

This clonotype was seen at least ten times. The CDR3 loop is CASSSLGANVLTF. CDR3 sequence (DNA): TGTGCCAGCAGCTCCCTGGGGGCCAACGTCCTGACTTTC. The V and J genes are TRBV7-9 and TRBJ2-6; D call uncertain. The germline CDR1 and CDR2 sequences are SEHNR and FQNEAQ (reference sequence). This CDR3 region has 13 residues. Trimming shortened V by 4 bases and J by 4 bases, and 5 bases separated the two germline ends.

The chain joins TRBV7-9 to TRBJ2-5, with 7 bases aligning to TRBD2. The germline V gene has CDR1 SEHNR and CDR2 FQNEAQ (reference sequence). This CDR3 is built from 17 residues. V trimming: 5 bases; J trimming: 0 bases; junction bases outside the gene matches: 12. The CDR3 DNA reads as TGTGCCAGCAGCCCAATATTCCGGGACTACCACCAAGAGACCCAGTACTTC. The encoded protein is CASSPIFRDYHQETQYF.

For this clonotype: A single base separates this from a much larger clone, so it may be a read error. In DNA form, the CDR3 reads TGCGCCAGCATCTTGGCCGGGACAGGGGCAAATGGCTACACCTTC. It codes for CASILAGTGANGYTF. This chain connects TRBV5-1 to TRBJ1-2, with 10 bases matching TRBD1. CDR3 size: 15 residues. Germline V gene lookup returns CDR1 SGHRS and CDR2 YFSETQ.

At least ten counts were recorded for this clonotype. The J gene is TRBJ1-5, the V gene TRBV19; TRBD1 might be the D (6 bases). The CDR3 covers 15 residues. The V end was cut by 10 bases, the J end by 3 bases, with 19 bases between. Germline-derived CDR1 and CDR2 are LNHDA and SQIVND (reference sequence). CDR3 DNA: TGTGCCACCAAATCCCGACAGGCAAACAATCAGCCCCAGCATTTT. This codes for CATKSRQANNQPQHF. Full variable domain (rest looked up from reference TRBV19 and TRBJ1-5): DGGITQSPKYLFRKEGQNVTLSCEQNLNHDAMYWYRQDPGQGLRLIYYSQIVNDFQKGDIAEGYSVSREKKESFPLTVTSAQKNPTAFYLCATKSRQANNQPQHFGDGTRLSIL.

This clonotype appeared a few times. The genes are TRBV6-2 or TRBV6-3 and TRBJ2-4, with D uncertain. Germline CDR1 and CDR2: MNHEY and SVGEGT. Trimming took off 5 bases at V and 6 bases at J, with 14 bases between the two ends. The CDR3 consists of 14 residues. The chain's CDR3 is CASSPTGLGNIQYF. The CDR3 nucleotides are TGTGCCAGCAGTCCGACCGGGCTCGGAAACATTCAGTACTTC.